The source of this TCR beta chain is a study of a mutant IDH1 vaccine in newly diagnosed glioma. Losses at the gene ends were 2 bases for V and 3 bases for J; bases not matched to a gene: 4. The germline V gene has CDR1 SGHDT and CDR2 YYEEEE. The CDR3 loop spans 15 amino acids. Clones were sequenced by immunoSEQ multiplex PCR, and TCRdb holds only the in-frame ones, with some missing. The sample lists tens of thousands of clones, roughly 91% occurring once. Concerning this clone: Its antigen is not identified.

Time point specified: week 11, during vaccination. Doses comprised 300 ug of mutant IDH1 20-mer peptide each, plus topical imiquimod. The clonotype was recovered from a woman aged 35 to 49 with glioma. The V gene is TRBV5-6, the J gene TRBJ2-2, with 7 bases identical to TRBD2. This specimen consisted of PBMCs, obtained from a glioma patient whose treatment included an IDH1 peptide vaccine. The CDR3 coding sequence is TGTGCCAGCAGCTTTCCGGGGGGATACACCGGGGAGCTGTTTTTT. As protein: CASSFPGGYTGELFF.